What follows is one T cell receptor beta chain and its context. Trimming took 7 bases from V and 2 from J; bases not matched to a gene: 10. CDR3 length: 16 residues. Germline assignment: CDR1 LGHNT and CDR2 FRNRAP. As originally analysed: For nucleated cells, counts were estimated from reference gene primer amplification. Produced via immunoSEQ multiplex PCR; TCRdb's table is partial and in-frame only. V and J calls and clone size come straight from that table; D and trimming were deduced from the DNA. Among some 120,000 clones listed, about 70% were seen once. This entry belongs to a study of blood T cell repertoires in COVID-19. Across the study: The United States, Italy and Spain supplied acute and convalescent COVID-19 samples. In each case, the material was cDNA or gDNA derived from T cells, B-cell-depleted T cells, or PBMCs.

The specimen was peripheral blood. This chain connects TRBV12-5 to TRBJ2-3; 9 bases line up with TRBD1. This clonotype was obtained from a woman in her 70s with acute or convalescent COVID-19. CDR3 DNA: TGTGCTAGTGCCCAGGACGGGACAGGGTTCACAGATACGCAGTATTTT. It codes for CASAQDGTGFTDTQYF.